The clone carrying this T cell receptor beta chain was seen ten or more times. The antigen is unknown. A much larger clone lies one base from this, so it may be a read error. TCRdb itself ran the multiplex PCR reads through MiXCR, one entry per CDR3 protein. The table includes about 200,000 distinct CDR3 sequences, over 25% detected once. This entry comes from a study of breast tumors, draining lymph nodes, adjacent tissues. General observations from the study: Tumor repertoires ranked between lymph nodes and nontumor tissue in diversity, with V and J gene preferences.

CDR3 length: 15 residues. Germline loops: CDR1 DFQATT, CDR2 SNEGSKA (reference sequence). The trim removed 5 bases at V and 6 bases at J, leaving 13 bases unmatched. The lymph nodes were axillary draining lymph nodes from breast cancer patients. The material sequenced was axillary lymph node tissue. This clonotype was obtained from a female donor with breast cancer. Some clones in this sample may be carry-over from other donors' samples. V usage is TRBV20-1 and J usage is TRBJ2-1; 7 bases map to TRBD1. The CDR3 DNA sequence: TGCAGTGCTCCACCGCCCAACAGGGGAGCCAATGAGCAGTTCTTC. It specifies CSAPPPNRGANEQFF.